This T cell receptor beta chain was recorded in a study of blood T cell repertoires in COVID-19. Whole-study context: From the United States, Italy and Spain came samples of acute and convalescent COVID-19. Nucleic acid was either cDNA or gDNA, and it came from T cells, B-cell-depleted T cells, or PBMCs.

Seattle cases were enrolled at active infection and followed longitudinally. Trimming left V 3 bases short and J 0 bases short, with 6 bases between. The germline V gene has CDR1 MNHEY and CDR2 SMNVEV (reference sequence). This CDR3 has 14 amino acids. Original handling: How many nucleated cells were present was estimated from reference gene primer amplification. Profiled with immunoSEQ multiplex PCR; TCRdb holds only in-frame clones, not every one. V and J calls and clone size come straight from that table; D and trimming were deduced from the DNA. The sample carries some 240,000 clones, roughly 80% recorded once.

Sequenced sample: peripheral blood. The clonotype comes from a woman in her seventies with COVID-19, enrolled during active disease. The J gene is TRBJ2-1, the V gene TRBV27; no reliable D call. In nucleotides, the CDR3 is TGTGCCAGCAGTTTCTCCTTCTCCTACAATGAGCAGTTCTTC. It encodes CASSFSFSYNEQFF.